The clone carrying this T cell receptor (beta chain) has ten or more counts. What it binds is not known. Trimming left V 1 base short and J 2 bases short, with 13 bases between. CDR1 and CDR2 (germline): SGHAT, FQNNGV. The CDR3 contains 16 residues. TCRdb redid the calling of the 5' RACE reads with MiXCR, one entry per CDR3 protein. The sample yields approximately 100,000 distinct CDR3 sequences, roughly 3.2% seen once. The sample belongs to a study of neurological immune-mediated disorders. Study-level results: When repertoires were grouped phylogenetically, those of 18 of 34 multiple sclerosis patients fell into one related-CDR3 cluster, a possible signature. Levels of TCR clonal expansion peaked in HTLV-1-associated myelopathy and reached their lowest in multiple sclerosis, under those of healthy controls.

What was sequenced was PBMCs. The V call is TRBV11-2, the J call TRBJ2-3, with D possibly being TRBD2 (6 bases). This TCR derives from a woman in her 50s with multiple sclerosis. Written as DNA, the CDR3 is TGTGCCAGCAGCTTAGTTCCCGGGAGCTACACAGATACGCAGTATTTT. Translating it yields CASSLVPGSYTDTQYF.